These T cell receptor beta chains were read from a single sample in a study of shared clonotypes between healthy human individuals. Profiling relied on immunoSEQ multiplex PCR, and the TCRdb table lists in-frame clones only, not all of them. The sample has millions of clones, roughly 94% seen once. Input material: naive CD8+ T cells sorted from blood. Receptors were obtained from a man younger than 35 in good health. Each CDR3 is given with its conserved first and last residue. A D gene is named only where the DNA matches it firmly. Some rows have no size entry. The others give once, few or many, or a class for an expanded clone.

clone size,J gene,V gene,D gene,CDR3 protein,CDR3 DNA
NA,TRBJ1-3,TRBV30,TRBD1,CAWGTGVGNTIYF,TGTGCCTGGGGAACAGGGGTCGGAAACACCATATATTTT
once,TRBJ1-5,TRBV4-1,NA,CASSQTGNQPQHF,TGCGCCAGCAGCCAGACAGGCAATCAGCCCCAGCATTTT
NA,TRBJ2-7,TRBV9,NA,CASSVAVNGYEQYF,TGTGCCAGCAGCGTGGCGGTTAACGGATACGAGCAGTACTTC
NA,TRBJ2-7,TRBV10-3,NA,CAISENRAIYEQYF,TGTGCCATCAGTGAGAACAGGGCGATCTACGAGCAGTACTTC
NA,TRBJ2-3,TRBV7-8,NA,CASFESRGDTDTQYF,TGTGCCAGCTTCGAATCCCGAGGTGACACAGATACGCAGTATTTT
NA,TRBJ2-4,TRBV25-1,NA,CARFCEESKNIQYF,TGTGCCCGGTTTTGCGAGGAGTCCAAAAACATTCAGTACTTC
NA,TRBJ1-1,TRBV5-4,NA,CASSAEVLTGMNTEAFF,TGTGCCAGCAGCGCTGAGGTGCTTACAGGCATGAACACTGAAGCTTTCTTT
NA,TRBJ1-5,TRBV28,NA,CASRAGHSNQPQHF,TGTGCCAGCAGGGCAGGCCATAGCAATCAGCCCCAGCATTTT
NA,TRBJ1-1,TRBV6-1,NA,CASSPGTFEAFF,TGTGCCAGCAGCCCAGGGACGTTTGAAGCTTTCTTT
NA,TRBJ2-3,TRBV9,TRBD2,CASSVGAGDTDTQYF,TGTGCCAGCAGCGTAGGAGCGGGGGACACAGATACGCAGTATTTT
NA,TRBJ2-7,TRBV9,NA,CASSPGGGYDEQYF,TGTGCCAGCAGCCCAGGGGGGGGCTACGACGAGCAGTACTTC
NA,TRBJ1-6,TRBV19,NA,CASRPPGNSPLHF,TGTGCCAGTAGGCCCCCGGGGAATTCACCCCTCCACTTT
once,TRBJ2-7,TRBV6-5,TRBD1,CASSNRDRSYEQYF,TGTGCCAGCAGTAACAGGGACAGGTCCTACGAGCAGTACTTC
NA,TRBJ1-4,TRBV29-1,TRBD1,CSVESGTENEKLFF,TGCAGCGTTGAATCCGGGACAGAAAATGAAAAACTGTTTTTT
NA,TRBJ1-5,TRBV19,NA,CASSIGELYSNQPQHF,TGTGCCAGTAGTATAGGGGAACTCTATAGCAATCAGCCCCAGCATTTT
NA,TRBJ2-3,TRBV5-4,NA,CASSLGGPDTQYF,TGTGCCAGCAGCTTGGGGGGTCCAGATACGCAGTATTTT
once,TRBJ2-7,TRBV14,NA,CASSQSGVDEQYF,TGTGCCAGCAGCCAATCAGGGGTGGACGAGCAGTACTTC
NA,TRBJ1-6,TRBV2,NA,CASSDEVTGISGSPLHF,TGTGCCAGCAGTGATGAGGTTACAGGGATAAGCGGATCACCCCTCCACTTT
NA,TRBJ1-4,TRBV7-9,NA,CASSPRGGIGDNEKLFF,TGTGCCAGCAGCCCTAGGGGGGGGATCGGAGATAATGAAAAACTGTTTTTT
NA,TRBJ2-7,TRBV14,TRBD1,CASSQDGQGKYEQYF,TGTGCCAGCAGCCAAGACGGACAGGGGAAATACGAGCAGTACTTC
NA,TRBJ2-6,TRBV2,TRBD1,CASNDRGPLPGANVLTF,TGTGCCAGCAACGACAGGGGGCCGCTTCCTGGGGCCAACGTCCTGACTTTC
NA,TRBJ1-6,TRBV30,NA,CAWSVDVGSPLHF,TGTGCCTGGAGTGTAGACGTCGGTTCACCCCTCCACTTT
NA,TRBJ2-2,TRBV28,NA,CASSPLYRDAGELFF,TGTGCCAGCAGTCCCTTGTACAGGGACGCCGGGGAGCTGTTTTTT